Sequencing of this T cell receptor (beta chain) was carried out in a study of blood T cell repertoires in COVID-19. As for the study in general: COVID-19 samples from acute and convalescent phases originated in the United States, Italy and Spain. PBMCs, B-cell-depleted T cells, or T cells were the source of the cDNA or gDNA that made up the material.

This clone has a handful of counts. Trimming cost V 0 bases and J 1 base; bases outside gene matches: 1. CDR3 length: 15 amino acids. Germline V gives CDR1 SGHRS, CDR2 YFSETQ. Per the original methods: Amplification of reference gene primers was used by the study to estimate nucleated cell counts. Profiling relied on immunoSEQ multiplex PCR, and the TCRdb table lists in-frame clones only, not all of them. The V and J calls and the clone size are those of that table, but D and trimming were determined from the DNA. Among some 160,000 clones listed, just under 80% were seen once. The receptor was derived from a woman older than 75 with acute or convalescent COVID-19. This chain joins TRBV5-1 and TRBJ2-7; 10 nucleotides match TRBD1. The source material was peripheral blood. The CDR3 is CASSLEGQGSYEQYF. Here the CDR3 DNA reads TGCGCCAGCAGCTTGGAGGGACAGGGGTCCTACGAGCAGTACTTC.